The 14 T cell receptor beta chains below were found in one sample sequenced in a study of blood T cell repertoires in COVID-19. Measured with immunoSEQ multiplex PCR; TCRdb has only the in-frame clones, and not every one. The repertoire includes around 170,000 clones, around two thirds of them detected once, and about 3% sits in the top ten. Input material: peripheral blood. Receptors originate from a woman older than 75 with acute or convalescent COVID-19.

The rearrangement uses TRBV5-1 and TRBJ1-5, with D hard to call. V was trimmed by 0 bases and J by 0 bases, leaving 7 bases between them. The CDR3 is made up of 15 amino acids. CDR1 and CDR2 from the germline V gene are SGHRS and YFSETQ. DNA for the CDR3: TGCGCCAGCAGCTTGGGGCAGTATAGCAATCAGCCCCAGCATTTT. Translating it yields CASSLGQYSNQPQHF.

V usage is TRBV3-1 (or the pseudogene TRBV3-2) and J usage is TRBJ2-5; D is possibly TRBD2 (6 bases). The CDR3 is made up of 14 amino acids. The germline V gene has CDR1 LGHDT and CDR2 YNNKEL (reference sequence). The V and J ends lost 7 bases and 4 bases respectively, with 16 bases between them. The CDR3 region is CASTLGGRGETQYF. The CDR3 region has the DNA TGTGCCAGCACCCTTGGAGGGCGGGGAGAGACCCAGTACTTC.

The chain combines TRBV28 with TRBJ1-1; perhaps TRBD1 as D (5 bases). Trimming removed 2 bases from V and 3 bases from J, with 13 bases in between. Germline CDR1 and CDR2: MDHEN and SYDVKM. The CDR3 length is 15 residues. The CDR3 DNA follows: TGTGCCAGCAGTTTAACGTCCCGGGGGTACACTGAAGCTTTCTTT. Translation gives CASSLTSRGYTEAFF.

V is TRBV3-1 (or the pseudogene TRBV3-2) and J is TRBJ1-1, with D possibly being TRBD1 (6 bases). The CDR3 is 13 amino acids. Trimming cost V 2 bases and J 5 bases, with 9 bases left between them. CDR1 LGHDT and CDR2 YNNKEL come from the germline V gene (reference sequence). CDR3 region: CASSQTGNTEAFF. CDR3 coding DNA: TGTGCCAGCAGCCAAACAGGGAATACTGAAGCTTTCTTT.

Points on this clone: The same CDR3 arises from other DNA sequences in this sample as well. The rearrangement links TRBV11-2 to TRBJ2-5, with a possible D match to TRBD1 (5 bases). The V and J ends lost 3 bases and 3 bases respectively, with 8 bases between them. CDR1 and CDR2 from the germline V gene are SGHAT and FQNNGV. This CDR3 has 13 amino acids. CDR3 in amino acids: CASSFGREETQYF. CDR3 nucleotides: TGTGCCAGCAGCTTTGGCAGGGAAGAGACCCAGTACTTC.

The chain uses TRBV9 and TRBJ1-4, with D possibly matching TRBD1 (6 bases). Trimming stripped 0 bases from V and 8 bases from J, with 14 bases between. This CDR3 has 15 residues. Germline assignment: CDR1 SGDLS and CDR2 YYNGEE. The CDR3 coding sequence is TGTGCCAGCAGCGTAGGGGCACAGGGTGGAGAAAAACTGTTTTTT. It encodes CASSVGAQGGEKLFF.

The chain is built from TRBV19 and TRBJ1-1; no reliable D call. Trimming shortened V by 9 bases and J by 2 bases, and 16 bases separated the two germline ends. Germline V gives CDR1 LNHDA, CDR2 SQIVND (reference sequence). There are 14 residues in the CDR3. CDR3 region: CASSTWAANTEAFF. The CDR3 DNA reads as TGTGCCAGCTCTACTTGGGCAGCCAACACTGAAGCTTTCTTT.

This clone was seen a handful of times. The V and J genes are TRBV7-2 and TRBJ1-6; D possibly corresponds to TRBD1 (6 bases). The V end was cut by 6 bases, the J end by 5 bases, with 14 bases between. This CDR3 spans 15 amino acids. The germline CDR1 and CDR2 sequences are SGHTA and FQGNSA. This CDR3 is CASSTGLMDNSPLHF. In nucleotides, the CDR3 is TGTGCCAGCAGTACAGGGTTAATGGATAATTCACCCCTCCACTTT.

The rearrangement joins TRBV5-1 to TRBJ2-5; 9 bases map to TRBD2. Germline V gene sequence: CDR1 SGHRS, CDR2 YFSETQ. The ends lost 0 bases at V and 4 bases at J; junction bases unmatched: 7. This CDR3 has 16 amino acids. The CDR3 DNA reads as TGCGCCAGCAGCTTGGGCGCGGCGGGAGGGAGAGAGACCCAGTACTTC. Amino acid sequence: CASSLGAAGGRETQYF.

The CDR3 bases are TGTGCCAGCACCAGACAGGTCGAAGGCTACACCTTC. Encoded protein: CASTRQVEGYTF. The chain links TRBV28 to TRBJ1-2; a possible D gene is TRBD1 (6 bases). V shed 7 bases and J shed 8 bases, with 14 bases lying between them. Germline CDR1 MDHEN, CDR2 SYDVKM. The CDR3 contains 12 residues.

The chain is built from TRBV2 and TRBJ2-7, with 11 bases fitting TRBD2. The CDR3 covers 14 residues. V lost 4 bases, J lost 4 bases, and 3 bases stayed unmatched. The V gene's germline CDR1 is SNHLY and CDR2 FYNNEI. The CDR3 loop reads CASSVAGGLYEQYF. The CDR3 nucleotides are TGTGCCAGCAGTGTAGCGGGAGGGCTGTACGAGCAGTACTTC.

In DNA, the CDR3 is TGTGCCAGTAGTATCCGCTTTTTCGGCGGAGCAACTAATGAAAAACTGTTTTTT. Translating it yields CASSIRFFGGATNEKLFF. The chain employs TRBV19 and TRBJ1-4, with D hard to call. In germline, CDR1 is LNHDA, CDR2 SQIVND (reference sequence). The V end was cut by 3 bases, the J end by 0 bases, with 17 bases between. This CDR3 comprises 18 residues. Full variable domain (missing parts from reference TRBV19 and TRBJ1-4): DGGITQSPKYLFRKEGQNVTLSCEQNLNHDAMYWYRQDPGQGLRLIYYSQIVNDFQKGDIAEGYSVSREKKESFPLTVTSAQKNPTAFYLCASSIRFFGGATNEKLFFGSGTQLSVL.

The chain recombines TRBV10-2 with TRBJ1-4; no clear D gene. The V end lost 7 bases, the J end lost 7 bases, and 16 bases lay between the germline ends. CDR3 length equals 14 residues. Germline CDR1 reads WSHSY; CDR2 reads SAAADI. The CDR3 DNA follows: TGCGCCAGCAAGGCGCCGGCCCCGGGTGAAAAACTGTTTTTT. It yields the protein CASKAPAPGEKLFF.

The chain joins TRBV18 to TRBJ2-7, with D maybe TRBD2 (6 bases). This CDR3 contains 13 residues. V dropped 3 bases and J dropped 7 bases, with 13 bases sitting between them. Germline V CDR1 and CDR2: KGHSH, LQKENI. The CDR3 reads CASSPDTSMEQYF. CDR3 in DNA: TGTGCCAGCTCACCGGATACTAGCATGGAGCAGTACTTC.